This T cell receptor beta chain comes out of a study of T cell responses to AZD1222 COVID-19 vaccine. To note about this clone: Its antigen remains unknown.

Findings and caveats of the study: Breadth and depth of Spike-specific TCRs rose after two AZD1222 doses.

The protocol was immunoSEQ multiplex PCR, while the TCRdb copy is restricted to in-frame clones and leaves out a portion. The table lists 150,000 or so clones, about nine tenths of them singletons. The sequencing used peripheral blood, collected on day 0 of AZD1222 vaccination. The sequence derives from an adult in good health.

The DNA for the CDR3 is TGTGCCAGCTCACTAAACCCGGCTCTCTCTGGGGCCAACGTCCTGACTTTC. It is translated as CASSLNPALSGANVLTF. The chain employs TRBV18 and TRBJ2-6; the D is unclear. V was pared by 4 bases and J by 0 bases, with 13 bases between. This CDR3 comprises 17 residues. Germline-derived CDR1 and CDR2 are KGHSH and LQKENI. Looking up the rest from reference TRBV18 and TRBJ2-6 gives the full variable domain: NAGVMQNPRHLVRRRGQEARLRCSPMKGHSHVYWYRQLPEEGLKFMVYLQKENIIDESGMPKERFSAEFPKEGPSILRIQQVVRGDSAAYFCASSLNPALSGANVLTFGAGSRLTVL.